This is a list of T cell receptor beta chains from one sample in a study of cytomegalovirus exposure and HLA in healthy donors. The data were produced by immunoSEQ multiplex PCR, yet TCRdb's version contains in-frame clones alone and is incomplete. This table has about 400,000 clones, 75% to 90% appearing once. Sequenced: PBMCs. The origin of the receptors is a woman aged 18-29 years in good health and CMV-seronegative. Each CDR3 is given with its conserved first and last residue. Each record gives: V gene, clone size, J gene, D gene, CDR3 DNA, CDR3 protein. A D gene is named only where the DNA matches it firmly. Size is stated for part of the rows, as once, few or many counts, or as a class when the clone is expanded.

V: TRBV6-5; size: -; J: TRBJ2-2; D: TRBD1; DNA: TGTGCCAGCAGTTACCCGCAGGGGGCGCGGATCGGGGAGCTGTTTTTT; CDR3: CASSYPQGARIGELFF
V: TRBV13; size: -; J: TRBJ2-1; D: -; DNA: TGTGCCAGCAGCTTAGCGGGGGAGTCATACAATGAGCAGTTCTTC; CDR3: CASSLAGESYNEQFF
V: TRBV6-5; size: -; J: TRBJ2-7; D: -; DNA: TGTGCCAGCAGTTACTTCGGTGGCGAGCAGTACTTC; CDR3: CASSYFGGEQYF
V: TRBV19; size: -; J: TRBJ2-7; D: TRBD2; DNA: TGTGCCAGCGCGAAGAAGGGACAGACAGGACTAGCGGGAGCGTACGAGCAGTACTTC; CDR3: CASAKKGQTGLAGAYEQYF
V: TRBV27; size: -; J: TRBJ1-3; D: -; DNA: TGTGCCAGCAGTTTAGACAGGGGAAACACCATATATTTT; CDR3: CASSLDRGNTIYF
V: TRBV27; size: -; J: TRBJ2-2; D: -; DNA: TGTGCCAGCAGTTTAACCATCCGTGGCGGCACCGGGGAGCTGTTTTTT; CDR3: CASSLTIRGGTGELFF
V: TRBV9; size: -; J: TRBJ2-3; D: TRBD1; DNA: TGTGCCAGCCGAAGGGACAGAGCCACAGATACGCAGTATTTT; CDR3: CASRRDRATDTQYF
V: TRBV19; size: -; J: TRBJ2-3; D: -; DNA: TGTGCCAGTAGTGGGGGCGAGTCTTACACAGATACGCAGTATTTT; CDR3: CASSGGESYTDTQYF
V: TRBV12-1; size: -; J: TRBJ1-5; D: -; DNA: TGTGCCAGCAGCCTCGGCGGAGGACAGGATAGCAATCAGCCCCAGCATTTT; CDR3: CASSLGGGQDSNQPQHF
V: TRBV9; size: -; J: TRBJ1-2; D: -; DNA: TGTGCCAGCAGCGCCAACATCTATGGCTACACCTTC; CDR3: CASSANIYGYTF
V: TRBV2; size: -; J: TRBJ1-3; D: TRBD1; DNA: TGTGCCAGCAGTGAATTAAGCGGTGCAGGGGGGCGAAACACCATATATTTT; CDR3: CASSELSGAGGRNTIYF
V: TRBV30; size: once; J: TRBJ2-7; D: TRBD1; DNA: TGTGCCTGGAGTGCCGGGACAGGGGGCGACGAGCAGTACTTC; CDR3: CAWSAGTGGDEQYF
V: TRBV10-2; size: -; J: TRBJ2-7; D: -; DNA: TGCGCCAGCAGTCTCCTAACATACCGGAGCTCCTACGAGCAGTACTTC; CDR3: CASSLLTYRSSYEQYF
V: TRBV27; size: -; J: TRBJ2-2; D: -; DNA: TGTGCCAGCGGGGTGGGCGGGCTCATCGGGGAGCTGTTTTTT; CDR3: CASGVGGLIGELFF